This T cell receptor (beta chain) was identified in a study of Graves' ophthalmopathy and Graves' hyperthyroidism. Study results and caveats: The blood repertoire also included most expanded thyroid clonotypes above 0.001 frequency.

CDR1 is SEHNR and CDR2 is FQNEAQ in the germline V gene (reference sequence). The CDR3 runs 14 residues. Amplification of the TCR beta CDR3 regions used RNA transcripts (as template). RT-PCR with HTBI primers came first, then second-round multiplex PCR. A single record per CDR3 protein comes from TCRdb applying MiXCR to the multiplex PCR reads. The sample contains over a million distinct CDR3 sequences, approximately 35% of which appear only once. For this clonotype: Its target is not known. The junction differs from germline at one of its ends, possibly a read error.

Sequenced material: peripheral blood or thyroid tissue (not recorded which). This clonotype was obtained from an adult man with Graves' hyperthyroidism. The genes are TRBV7-9 and TRBJ2-2; maybe TRBD2 (5 bases). The DNA for the CDR3 is TGTGCCAGCGGCCTTACAGTAAACACCGGGGAGCTGCTTTTT. Its protein is CASGLTVNTGELLF.